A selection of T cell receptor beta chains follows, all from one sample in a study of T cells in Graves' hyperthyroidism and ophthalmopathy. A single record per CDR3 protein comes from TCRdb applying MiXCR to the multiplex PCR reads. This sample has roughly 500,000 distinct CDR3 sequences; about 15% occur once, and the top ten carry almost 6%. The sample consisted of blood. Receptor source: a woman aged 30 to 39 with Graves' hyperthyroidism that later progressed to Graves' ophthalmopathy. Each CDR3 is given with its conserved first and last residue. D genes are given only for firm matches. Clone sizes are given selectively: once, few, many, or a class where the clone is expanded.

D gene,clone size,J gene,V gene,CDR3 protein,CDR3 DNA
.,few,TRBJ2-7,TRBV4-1,CASSQDSPYEQYF,TGCGCCAGCAGCCAAGACAGCCCCTACGAGCAGTACTTC
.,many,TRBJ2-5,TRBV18,CASSLNSAQSQETQYF,TGTGCCAGCTCACTTAATAGCGCACAGTCCCAAGAGACCCAGTACTTC
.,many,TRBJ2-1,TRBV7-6,CASSLGGTDEQFF,TGTGCCAGCAGCTTAGGAGGGACGGATGAGCAGTTCTTC
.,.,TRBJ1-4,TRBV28,CASSTPDSGMEKLFF,TGTGCCAGCAGTACCCCCGACAGTGGCATGGAAAAACTGTTTTTT
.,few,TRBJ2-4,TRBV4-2,CASSQDTLTKNIQYF,TGTGCCAGCAGCCAAGATACCCTTACAAAAAACATTCAGTACTTC
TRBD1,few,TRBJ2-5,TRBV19,CASSIAGTGLNFQETQYF,TGTGCCAGTAGTATAGCCGGGACAGGGCTAAATTTCCAAGAGACCCAGTACTTC
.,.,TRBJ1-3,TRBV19,CASRISSGNTIYF,TGTGCCAGTAGGATAAGCTCTGGAAACACCATATATTTT
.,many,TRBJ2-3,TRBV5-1,CASSFGGGTDTQYF,TGCGCCAGCAGCTTCGGGGGCGGCACAGATACGCAGTATTTT
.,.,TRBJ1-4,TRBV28,CASRPDQGPNEKLFF,TGTGCCAGCAGACCCGACCAGGGCCCGAATGAAAAACTGTTTTTT
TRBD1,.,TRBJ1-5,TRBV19,CASSIGDSFFGPQHF,TGTGCCAGTAGTATAGGGGACAGTTTTTTCGGTCCCCAGCATTTT
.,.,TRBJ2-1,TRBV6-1,CASTAPGERAFGNKQFF,TGTGCCAGCACTGCCCCGGGAGAGAGGGCCTTTGGCAATAAGCAGTTCTTC
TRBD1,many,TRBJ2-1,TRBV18,CASSRTGIYNEQFF,TGTGCCAGCTCTCGGACAGGGATCTACAATGAGCAGTTCTTC
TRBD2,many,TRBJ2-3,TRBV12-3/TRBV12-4,CASTTILGGTSGSTDTQYF,TGTGCCAGCACAACCATTTTGGGGGGGACTAGCGGGAGCACAGATACGCAGTATTTT
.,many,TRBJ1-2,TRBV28,CASMERNYGYTF,TGTGCCAGCATGGAGAGAAACTATGGCTACACCTTC
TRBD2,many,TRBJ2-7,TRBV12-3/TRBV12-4,CASRRGTSEAYEQYF,TGTGCCAGCAGGCGGGGGACTAGCGAGGCCTACGAGCAGTACTTC
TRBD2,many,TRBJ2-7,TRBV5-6,CASSLTGLAYYEQYF,TGTGCCAGCAGCTTAACGGGACTAGCGTATTACGAGCAGTACTTC
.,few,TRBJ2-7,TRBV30,CAWSVLSSASYEQYF,TGTGCCTGGAGTGTACTAAGTAGTGCCTCCTACGAGCAGTACTTC
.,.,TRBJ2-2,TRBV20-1,CSARGGPAGELFF,TGCAGTGCTAGGGGGGGTCCAGCCGGGGAGCTGTTTTTT
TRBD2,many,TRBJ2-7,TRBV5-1,CASSLAGTSGSPGEQYF,TGCGCCAGCAGCTTGGCGGGTACTAGCGGGAGTCCGGGGGAGCAGTACTTC
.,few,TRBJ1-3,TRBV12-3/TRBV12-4,CASSLHGGPSYF,TGTGCCAGCAGTCTCCATGGGGGACCGTCGTATTTT
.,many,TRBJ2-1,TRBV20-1,CSARDARGDEQFF,TGCAGTGCTAGAGATGCACGGGGCGATGAGCAGTTCTTC
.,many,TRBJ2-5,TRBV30,CAWSVHQETQYF,TGTGCCTGGAGTGTACATCAGGAGACCCAGTACTTC
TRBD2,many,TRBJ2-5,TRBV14,CASSQAGGAPGTQYF,TGTGCCAGCAGCCAAGCGGGAGGCGCTCCTGGGACCCAGTACTTC
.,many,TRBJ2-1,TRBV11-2,CASSLGGLINEQFF,TGTGCCAGCAGCTTAGGGGGGCTAATTAATGAGCAGTTCTTC
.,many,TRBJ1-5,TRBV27,CASSPQGSGQPQHF,TGTGCCAGCAGCCCGCAGGGTTCTGGTCAGCCCCAGCATTTT
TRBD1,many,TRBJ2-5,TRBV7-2,CASSKGGGQTQYF,TGTGCCAGCAGTAAAGGGGGCGGGCAGACCCAGTACTTC
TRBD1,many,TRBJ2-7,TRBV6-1,CASSLGQGDREQYF,TGTGCCAGCAGCCTAGGACAGGGCGATCGCGAGCAGTACTTC
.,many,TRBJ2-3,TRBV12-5,CASGLVVSRDPPMIDTQYF,TGTGCTAGTGGTTTGGTAGTATCCAGAGACCCGCCGATGATAGATACGCAGTATTTT
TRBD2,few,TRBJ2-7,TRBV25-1,CASTPSWSSGSLHEQYF,TGTGCCAGCACCCCCTCATGGAGTAGCGGGAGTCTCCACGAGCAGTACTTC
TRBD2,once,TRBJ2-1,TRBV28,CASSPRLAVSYNEQFF,TGTGCCAGCAGTCCACGACTAGCCGTTTCCTACAATGAGCAGTTCTTC
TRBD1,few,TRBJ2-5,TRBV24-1,CATSDPGQGVPETQYF,TGTGCCACCAGTGACCCGGGACAGGGGGTCCCAGAGACCCAGTACTTC
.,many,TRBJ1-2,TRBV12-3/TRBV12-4,CASSLDPSDGYTF,TGTGCCAGCAGTTTAGACCCGTCTGATGGCTACACCTTC
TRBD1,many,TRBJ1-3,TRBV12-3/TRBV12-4,CANDRGPGNTIYF,TGTGCCAACGACAGGGGGCCAGGAAACACCATATATTTT
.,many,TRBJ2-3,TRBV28,CASRGVQGGWNLADTQYF,TGTGCCAGCAGGGGAGTTCAGGGCGGGTGGAATCTTGCAGATACGCAGTATTTT
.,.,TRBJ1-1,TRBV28,CASSLGFEAFF,TGTGCCAGCAGTTTAGGTTTTGAAGCTTTCTTT
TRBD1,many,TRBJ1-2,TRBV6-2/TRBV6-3,CASSALDRALQYGYTF,TGTGCCAGCAGTGCCCTCGACAGGGCCCTCCAATATGGCTACACCTTC
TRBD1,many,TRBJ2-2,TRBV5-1,CASSFGTGTGELFF,TGCGCCAGCAGCTTCGGGACAGGCACCGGGGAGCTGTTTTTT
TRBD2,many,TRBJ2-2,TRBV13,CASSPGLAGTSTGELFF,TGTGCCAGCAGCCCGGGACTAGCGGGAACAAGCACCGGGGAGCTGTTTTTT
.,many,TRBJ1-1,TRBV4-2,CASSQDGLSKDTEAFF,TGTGCCAGCAGCCAAGATGGCCTCTCGAAAGACACTGAAGCTTTCTTT
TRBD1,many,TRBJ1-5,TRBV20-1,CSARSDRSTPQPQHF,TGCAGTGCTAGATCGGACAGGTCTACACCGCAGCCCCAGCATTTT